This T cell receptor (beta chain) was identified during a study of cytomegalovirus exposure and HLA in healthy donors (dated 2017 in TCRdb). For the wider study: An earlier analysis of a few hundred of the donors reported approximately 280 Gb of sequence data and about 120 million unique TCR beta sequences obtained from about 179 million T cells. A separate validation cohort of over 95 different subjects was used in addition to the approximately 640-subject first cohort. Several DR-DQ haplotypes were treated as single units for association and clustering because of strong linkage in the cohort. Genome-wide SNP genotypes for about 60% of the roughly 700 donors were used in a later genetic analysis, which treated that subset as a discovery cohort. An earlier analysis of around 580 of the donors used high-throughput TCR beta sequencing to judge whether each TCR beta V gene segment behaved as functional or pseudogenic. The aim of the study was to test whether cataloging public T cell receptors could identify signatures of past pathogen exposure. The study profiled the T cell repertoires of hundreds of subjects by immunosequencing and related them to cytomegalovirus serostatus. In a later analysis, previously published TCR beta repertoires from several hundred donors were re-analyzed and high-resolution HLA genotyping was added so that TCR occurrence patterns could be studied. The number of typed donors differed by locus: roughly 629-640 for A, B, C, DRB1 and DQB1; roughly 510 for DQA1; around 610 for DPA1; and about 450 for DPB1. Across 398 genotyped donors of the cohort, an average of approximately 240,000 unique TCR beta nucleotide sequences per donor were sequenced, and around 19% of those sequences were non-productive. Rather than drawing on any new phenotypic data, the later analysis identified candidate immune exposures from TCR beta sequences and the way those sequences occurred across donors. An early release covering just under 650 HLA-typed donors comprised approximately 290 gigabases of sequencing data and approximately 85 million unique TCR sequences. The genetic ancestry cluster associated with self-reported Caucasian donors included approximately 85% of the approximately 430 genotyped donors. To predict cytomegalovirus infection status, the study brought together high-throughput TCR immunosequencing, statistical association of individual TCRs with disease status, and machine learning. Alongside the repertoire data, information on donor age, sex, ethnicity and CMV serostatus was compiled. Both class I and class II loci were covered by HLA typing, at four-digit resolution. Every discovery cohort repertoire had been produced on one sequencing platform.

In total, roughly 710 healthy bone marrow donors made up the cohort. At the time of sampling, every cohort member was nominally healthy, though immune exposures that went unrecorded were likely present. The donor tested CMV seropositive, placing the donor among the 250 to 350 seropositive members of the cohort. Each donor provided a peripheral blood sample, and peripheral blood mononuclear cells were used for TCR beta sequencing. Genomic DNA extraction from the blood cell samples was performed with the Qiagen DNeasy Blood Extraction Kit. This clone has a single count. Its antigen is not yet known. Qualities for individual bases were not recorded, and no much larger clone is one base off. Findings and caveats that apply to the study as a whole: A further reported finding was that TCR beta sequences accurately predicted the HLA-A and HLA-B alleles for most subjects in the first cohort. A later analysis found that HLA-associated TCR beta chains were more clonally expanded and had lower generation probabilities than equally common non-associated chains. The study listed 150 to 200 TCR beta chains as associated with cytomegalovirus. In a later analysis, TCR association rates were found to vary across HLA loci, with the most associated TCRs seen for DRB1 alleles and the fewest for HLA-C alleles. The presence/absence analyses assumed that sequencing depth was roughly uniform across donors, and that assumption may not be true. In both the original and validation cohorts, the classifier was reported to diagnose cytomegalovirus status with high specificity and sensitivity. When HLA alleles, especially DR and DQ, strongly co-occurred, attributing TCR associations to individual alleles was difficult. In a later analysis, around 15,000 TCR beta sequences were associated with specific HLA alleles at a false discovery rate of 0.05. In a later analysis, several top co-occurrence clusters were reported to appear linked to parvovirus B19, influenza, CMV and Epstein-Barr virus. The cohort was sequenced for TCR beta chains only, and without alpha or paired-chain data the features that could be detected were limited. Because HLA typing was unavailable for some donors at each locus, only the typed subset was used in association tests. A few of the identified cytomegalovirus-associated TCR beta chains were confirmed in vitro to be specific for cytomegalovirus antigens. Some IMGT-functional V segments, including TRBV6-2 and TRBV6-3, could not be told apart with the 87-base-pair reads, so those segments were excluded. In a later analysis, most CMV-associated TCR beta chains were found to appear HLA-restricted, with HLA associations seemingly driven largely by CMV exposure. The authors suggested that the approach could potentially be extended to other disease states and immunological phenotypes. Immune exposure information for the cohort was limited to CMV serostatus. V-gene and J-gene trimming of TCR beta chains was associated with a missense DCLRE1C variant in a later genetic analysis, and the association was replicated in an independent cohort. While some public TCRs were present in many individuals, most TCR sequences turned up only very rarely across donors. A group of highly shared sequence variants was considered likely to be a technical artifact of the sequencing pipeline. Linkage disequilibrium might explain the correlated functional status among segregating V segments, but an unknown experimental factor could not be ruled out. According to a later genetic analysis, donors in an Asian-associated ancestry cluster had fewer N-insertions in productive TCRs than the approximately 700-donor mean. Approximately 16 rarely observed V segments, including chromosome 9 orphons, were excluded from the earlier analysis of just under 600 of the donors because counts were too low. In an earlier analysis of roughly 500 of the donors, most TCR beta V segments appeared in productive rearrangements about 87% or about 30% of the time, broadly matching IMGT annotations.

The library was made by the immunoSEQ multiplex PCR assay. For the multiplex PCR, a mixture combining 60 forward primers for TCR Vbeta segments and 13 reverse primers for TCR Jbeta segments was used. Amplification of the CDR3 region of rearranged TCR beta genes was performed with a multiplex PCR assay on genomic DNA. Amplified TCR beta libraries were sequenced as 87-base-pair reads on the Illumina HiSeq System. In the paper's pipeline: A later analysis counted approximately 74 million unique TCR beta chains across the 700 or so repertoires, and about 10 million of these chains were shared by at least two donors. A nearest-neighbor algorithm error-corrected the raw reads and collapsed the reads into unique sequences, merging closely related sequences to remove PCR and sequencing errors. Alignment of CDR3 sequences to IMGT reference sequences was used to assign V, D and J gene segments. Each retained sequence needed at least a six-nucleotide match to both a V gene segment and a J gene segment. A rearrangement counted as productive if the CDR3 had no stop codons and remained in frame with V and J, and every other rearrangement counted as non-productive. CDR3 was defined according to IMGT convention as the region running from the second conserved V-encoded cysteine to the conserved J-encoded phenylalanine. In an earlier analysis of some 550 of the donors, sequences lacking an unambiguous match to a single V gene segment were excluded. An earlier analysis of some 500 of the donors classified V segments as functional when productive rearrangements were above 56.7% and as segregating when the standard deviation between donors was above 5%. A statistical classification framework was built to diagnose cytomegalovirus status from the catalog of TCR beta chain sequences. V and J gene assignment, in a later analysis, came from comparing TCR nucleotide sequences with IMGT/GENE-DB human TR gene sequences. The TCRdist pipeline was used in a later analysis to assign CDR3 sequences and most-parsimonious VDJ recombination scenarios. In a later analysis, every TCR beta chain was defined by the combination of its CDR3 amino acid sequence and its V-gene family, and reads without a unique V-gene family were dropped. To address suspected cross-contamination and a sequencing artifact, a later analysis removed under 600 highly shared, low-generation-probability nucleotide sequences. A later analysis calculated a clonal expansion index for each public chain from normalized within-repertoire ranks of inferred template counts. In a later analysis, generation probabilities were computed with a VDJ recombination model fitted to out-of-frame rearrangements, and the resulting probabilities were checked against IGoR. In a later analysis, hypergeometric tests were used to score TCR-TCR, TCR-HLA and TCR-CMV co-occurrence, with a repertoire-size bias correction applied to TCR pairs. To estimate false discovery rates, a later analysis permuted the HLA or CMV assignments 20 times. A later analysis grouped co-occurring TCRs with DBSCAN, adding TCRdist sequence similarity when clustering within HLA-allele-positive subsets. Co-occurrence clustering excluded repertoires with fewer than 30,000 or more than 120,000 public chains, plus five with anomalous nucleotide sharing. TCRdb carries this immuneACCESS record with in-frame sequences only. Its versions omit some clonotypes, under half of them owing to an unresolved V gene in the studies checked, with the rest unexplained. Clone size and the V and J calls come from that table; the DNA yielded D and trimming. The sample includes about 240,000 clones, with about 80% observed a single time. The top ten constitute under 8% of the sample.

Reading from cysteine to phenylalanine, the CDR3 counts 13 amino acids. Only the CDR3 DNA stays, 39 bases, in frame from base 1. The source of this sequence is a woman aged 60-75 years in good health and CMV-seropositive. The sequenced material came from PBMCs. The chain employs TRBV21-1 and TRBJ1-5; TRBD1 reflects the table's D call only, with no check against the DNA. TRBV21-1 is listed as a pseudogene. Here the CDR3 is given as CASSKQGNQPQHF. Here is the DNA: TGTGCCAGCAGCAAACAGGGAAATCAGCCCCAGCATTTT.